A single sample is the source of the 12 T cell receptor beta chains below, sequenced in a study of blood T cells in healthy people across ages. It was with a sample-barcoded 5' primer and a J-beta primer mix that a second PCR of roughly 6 to 12 cycles was run. TCRdb fed the 5' RACE reads into MiXCR, producing one record per CDR3 protein. This table holds around 750,000 distinct CDR3 sequences, approximately 55% found once. Sequencing input: blood. The origin of the receptors is an elderly man in good health.

The gene calls are TRBV2 and TRBJ1-2; D not certain. The CDR3 covers 17 residues. Trimming took off 0 bases at V and 8 bases at J, with 22 bases between the two ends. Germline CDR1 and CDR2: SNHLY and FYNNEI. The CDR3 sequence: CASSEAQGLGSRVGYTF. In DNA form, the CDR3 reads TGTGCCAGCAGTGAAGCTCAAGGACTCGGGTCGAGAGTAGGCTACACCTTC.

This clonotype has just a few counts. The chain links TRBV18 to TRBJ2-7; unclear D gene. The ends were cut back, 3 bases at V and 3 bases at J, with 12 bases in the middle. Germline values: CDR1 KGHSH, CDR2 LQKENI. The CDR3 extends over 14 amino acids. The CDR3 DNA reads as TGTGCCAGCTCACCTGCCTCCCAGAACTACGAGCAGTACTTC. Its translation: CASSPASQNYEQYF. The variable domain in full, completed from reference TRBV18 and TRBJ2-7, reads NAGVMQNPRHLVRRRGQEARLRCSPMKGHSHVYWYRQLPEEGLKFMVYLQKENIIDESGMPKERFSAEFPKEGPSILRIQQVVRGDSAAYFCASSPASQNYEQYFGPGTRLTVT.

The genes are TRBV20-1 and TRBJ1-2, with TRBD1 as a possible D gene (5 bases). The germline CDR1 and CDR2 sequences are DFQATT and SNEGSKA (reference sequence). The V and J ends lost 0 bases and 3 bases respectively, with 14 bases between them. This CDR3 has 15 residues. The DNA of the CDR3 is TGCAGTGCTAGAGAAGTGGGGGGGTCAGACTATGGCTACACCTTC. Translation: CSAREVGGSDYGYTF.

This chain connects TRBV21-1 to TRBJ1-4. TRBV21-1 is flagged as a pseudogene. CDR3 length: 16 amino acids. The DNA of the CDR3 is TGTGCCAGCCCACGGGGAGAAGGGTCAACTAATGAAAAACTGTTTTTT. Amino acid sequence: CASPRGEGSTNEKLFF.

This chain connects TRBV19 to TRBJ2-1; D tentatively fits TRBD1 or TRBD2 (7 bases each). This CDR3 is 15 amino acids long. The V end lost 10 bases, the J end lost 8 bases, and 24 bases lay between the germline ends. Per the germline V gene, CDR1 is LNHDA and CDR2 is SQIVND (reference sequence). CDR3 region: CATRGGRAVFDEQFF. In nucleotides, the CDR3 is TGTGCCACCAGGGGGGGGAGGGCCGTATTTGATGAGCAGTTCTTC.

This clonotype occurred many times. This chain's CDR3 is CSAPGQGATNYGYTF. The CDR3 DNA reads as TGCAGTGCTCCGGGACAGGGGGCTACTAACTATGGCTACACCTTC. The chain has TRBV20-1 and TRBJ1-2; 12 bases align to TRBD1. The CDR3 contains 15 residues. The V segment lost 5 bases and the J segment 0 bases; nucleotides outside the gene matches: 4. The V gene's germline CDR1 is DFQATT and CDR2 SNEGSKA (reference sequence).

The gene calls are TRBV20-1 and TRBJ1-3; 8 bases are a match to TRBD1. CDR1 and CDR2 from the germline V gene are DFQATT and SNEGSKA (reference sequence). The CDR3 totals 15 residues. V lost 0 bases, J lost 2 bases, and 3 bases stayed unmatched. Written as DNA, the CDR3 is TGCAGTGCTAGAGAAATGACAGGGGCTGGAAACACCATATATTTT. Its translation: CSAREMTGAGNTIYF.

This clonotype has just a few counts. The rearrangement joins TRBV20-1 to TRBJ1-2; 11 bases agree with TRBD1. Per the germline V gene, CDR1 is DFQATT and CDR2 is SNEGSKA (reference sequence). The CDR3 extends over 15 amino acids. The J segment lost 4 bases and the V segment lost 4 bases, leaving 8 bases of the junction unmatched. Written as DNA, the CDR3 is TGCAGTGCTATTCACGGACAGGGGGCGGCCTATGGCTACACCTTC. Its protein product is CSAIHGQGAAYGYTF.

The chain links TRBV7-9 to TRBJ2-1; D may be TRBD2 (6 bases). V lost 5 bases, J lost 9 bases, and 20 bases lay in between. Per germline, CDR1 SEHNR and CDR2 FQNEAQ (reference sequence). This CDR3 contains 15 residues. CDR3 region: CASSPSAGRAGEQFF. The CDR3 nucleotides are TGTGCCAGCAGCCCCTCAGCGGGCAGGGCGGGTGAGCAGTTCTTC.

This clonotype was detected only a few times. The chain has TRBV5-1 and TRBJ2-1; 13 nucleotides align to TRBD2. V lost 6 bases, J lost 9 bases, and 9 bases stayed unmatched. CDR3 size: 15 residues. Germline-derived CDR1 and CDR2 are SGHRS and YFSETQ. CDR3 in DNA: TGCGCCAGCACCGGGACTAGCGGGGACGCGAGTGAGCAGTTCTTC. It is translated as CASTGTSGDASEQFF.

The V gene is TRBV7-3, the J gene TRBJ2-3; D call uncertain. Germline assignment: CDR1 SGHTA and CDR2 FQGTGA. The CDR3 has 16 amino acids. V was trimmed by 1 base and J by 2 bases, leaving 13 bases between them. In DNA form, the CDR3 reads TGTGCCAGCAGCTTAATGGGCCCTGCAGACACAGATACGCAGTATTTT. Protein product: CASSLMGPADTDTQYF.

This clonotype was counted many times. Here the CDR3 DNA reads TGTGCCAGCAGCTTAGAGCCGGGTCCCACAGATACGCAGTATTTT. This translates into CASSLEPGPTDTQYF. The rearrangement links TRBV7-8 to TRBJ2-3; D not certain. Germline V gives CDR1 SGHVS, CDR2 FQNEAQ. Trimming took off 1 base at V and 2 bases at J, with 10 bases between the two ends. This CDR3 spans 15 amino acids.